The present entry profiles one TCR beta chain with its context. Its cognate antigen is unknown. This specimen belongs to a study of cytomegalovirus exposure and HLA in healthy donors. Notes on the study in general: Of the V segments, some could not be distinguished, including TRBV6-2 and TRBV6-3, and were excluded. Some TCR beta chains (about 170 of them) were listed as cytomegalovirus-associated. There were reportedly fewer N-insertions in an Asian-associated ancestry cluster than the roughly 670-donor mean, in a later analysis.

13 Jbeta primers and 60 Vbeta primers were used for the PCR. This table comes from immunoSEQ multiplex PCR, and its TCRdb copy is limited to in-frame clones, with some not included. The profile shows approximately 150,000 clones, under 85% of them singletons. This CDR3 contains 15 residues. CDR1 is SSHAT, CDR2 FNYEAQ, per germline (reference sequence). Unmatched junction bases numbered 3, after V lost 1 base and J lost 3 bases. Material for sequencing was PBMCs. This chain joins TRBV7-7 and TRBJ2-3; 8 nucleotides match TRBD2. The TCR was taken from a woman aged 25 to 39 in good health and CMV-seronegative. The CDR3 sequence is CASSLGAGVTDTQYF. The CDR3 DNA is TGTGCCAGCAGCTTAGGAGCGGGAGTAACAGATACGCAGTATTTT.